Listed below are T cell receptor beta chains from one sample, sequenced in a study of cytomegalovirus exposure and HLA in healthy donors. Profiled with immunoSEQ multiplex PCR; TCRdb holds only in-frame clones, not every one. The sample holds 150,000 to 200,000 clones, about 88% seen once. Source material: PBMCs. The receptors originated from a girl under three years old in good health and CMV-seronegative. CDR3s include the opening cysteine and the closing phenylalanine or tryptophan. A D gene is named only where the DNA matches it firmly. Size values are once, few and many counts, or a class for expanded clones, and some rows have none.

J: TRBJ1-2; V: TRBV4-1; D: -; size: -; CDR3: CASSQGMAGYGYTF; DNA: TGCGCCAGCAGCCAAGGGATGGCGGGCTATGGCTACACCTTC
J: TRBJ2-3; V: TRBV7-8; D: TRBD2; size: -; CDR3: CASSQSGRGTDTQYF; DNA: TGTGCCAGCAGCCAGAGCGGGAGAGGGACAGATACGCAGTATTTT
J: TRBJ2-7; V: TRBV29-1; D: -; size: -; CDR3: CSVLSRDKAAYEQYF; DNA: TGCAGCGTTCTGAGCCGGGACAAGGCGGCCTACGAGCAGTACTTC
J: TRBJ2-5; V: TRBV6-1; D: -; size: -; CDR3: CASSEASRETQYF; DNA: TGTGCCAGCAGTGAAGCGAGTAGAGAGACCCAGTACTTC
J: TRBJ1-1; V: TRBV19; D: TRBD1; size: -; CDR3: CASSIGQGGTEAFF; DNA: TGTGCCAGTAGTATCGGACAGGGAGGGACTGAAGCTTTCTTT
J: TRBJ1-2; V: TRBV7-9; D: TRBD1; size: -; CDR3: CASSSDREAGYTF; DNA: TGTGCCAGCAGCAGCGACAGGGAGGCTGGCTACACCTTC
J: TRBJ1-3; V: TRBV28; D: TRBD1; size: -; CDR3: CASSGRRGPVSGNTIYF; DNA: TGTGCCAGCAGTGGGAGGAGGGGGCCCGTATCTGGAAACACCATATATTTT
J: TRBJ2-7; V: TRBV27; D: -; size: -; CDR3: CASSWTPSSYEQYF; DNA: TGTGCCAGCAGCTGGACACCGAGCTCCTACGAGCAGTACTTC
J: TRBJ2-3; V: TRBV2; D: -; size: -; CDR3: CASSVFQGTTYF; DNA: TGTGCCAGCAGTGTATTTCAGGGGACCACGTATTTT
J: TRBJ1-2; V: TRBV2; D: TRBD1; size: -; CDR3: CASSDRGLTVGYTF; DNA: TGTGCCAGCAGTGATAGGGGGCTAACGGTTGGCTACACCTTC
J: TRBJ2-5; V: TRBV21-1; D: -; size: once; CDR3: CASTFSGLKDRGRRQETQYF; DNA: TGTGCCAGCACCTTTAGTGGATTAAAAGACAGGGGGAGGAGGCAAGAGACCCAGTACTTC
J: TRBJ1-2; V: TRBV7-9; D: -; size: -; CDR3: CASSLGAQDGYTF; DNA: TGTGCCAGCAGCTTAGGGGCACAGGATGGCTACACCTTC
J: TRBJ2-7; V: TRBV15; D: -; size: -; CDR3: CATSTKPGSRNEQYF; DNA: TGTGCCACCAGCACGAAACCGGGTAGCCGGAACGAGCAGTACTTC
J: TRBJ1-1; V: TRBV7-9; D: -; size: -; CDR3: CASSFRPEAFF; DNA: TGTGCCAGCAGCTTCAGGCCTGAAGCTTTCTTT
J: TRBJ2-7; V: TRBV2; D: TRBD2; size: -; CDR3: CASSEHPQRGFYEQYF; DNA: TGTGCCAGCAGTGAACATCCCCAGCGGGGATTCTACGAGCAGTACTTC
J: TRBJ2-7; V: TRBV4-3; D: TRBD2; size: -; CDR3: CASSQETNEREGYEQYF; DNA: TGCGCCAGCAGCCAAGAGACGAACGAGCGGGAGGGCTACGAGCAGTACTTC
J: TRBJ2-7; V: TRBV7-2; D: -; size: -; CDR3: CASSLGPGSVSVKREQYF; DNA: TGTGCCAGCAGCTTAGGGCCCGGGTCGGTTAGCGTTAAACGGGAGCAGTACTTC
J: TRBJ1-3; V: TRBV4-2; D: TRBD1; size: -; CDR3: CASSPRDRGGNTIYF; DNA: TGTGCCAGCAGCCCCCGGGACAGGGGAGGAAACACCATATATTTT
J: TRBJ2-2; V: TRBV9; D: TRBD2; size: -; CDR3: CASSDRTSGGGELFF; DNA: TGTGCCAGCAGCGACAGGACTAGCGGGGGCGGGGAGCTGTTTTTT
J: TRBJ2-1; V: TRBV19; D: -; size: once; CDR3: CASSMGVPHNEQFF; DNA: TGTGCCAGTAGTATGGGAGTCCCCCACAATGAGCAGTTCTTC
J: TRBJ2-1; V: TRBV5-1; D: TRBD1; size: -; CDR3: CASSGSNRGLNNEQFF; DNA: TGCGCCAGCAGCGGGAGTAACAGGGGGCTCAACAATGAGCAGTTCTTC
J: TRBJ1-1; V: TRBV7-3; D: -; size: -; CDR3: CASSLNKGAEAFF; DNA: TGTGCCAGCAGCTTGAACAAGGGGGCTGAAGCTTTCTTT
J: TRBJ2-2; V: TRBV27; D: TRBD1; size: once; CDR3: CASHRGPRTLNSGELFF; DNA: TGTGCCTCCCACAGGGGGCCTAGGACCTTAAACTCCGGGGAGCTGTTTTTT
J: TRBJ1-1; V: TRBV6-5; D: -; size: -; CDR3: CASSKGQNTEAFF; DNA: TGTGCCAGCAGCAAGGGACAGAACACTGAAGCTTTCTTT
J: TRBJ1-1; V: TRBV6-1; D: -; size: -; CDR3: CASRLSTEAFF; DNA: TGTGCCAGCCGTCTTTCCACTGAAGCTTTCTTT
J: TRBJ2-2; V: TRBV6-6; D: -; size: -; CDR3: CASTPGNTGELFF; DNA: TGTGCCAGCACCCCGGGGAACACCGGGGAGCTGTTTTTT